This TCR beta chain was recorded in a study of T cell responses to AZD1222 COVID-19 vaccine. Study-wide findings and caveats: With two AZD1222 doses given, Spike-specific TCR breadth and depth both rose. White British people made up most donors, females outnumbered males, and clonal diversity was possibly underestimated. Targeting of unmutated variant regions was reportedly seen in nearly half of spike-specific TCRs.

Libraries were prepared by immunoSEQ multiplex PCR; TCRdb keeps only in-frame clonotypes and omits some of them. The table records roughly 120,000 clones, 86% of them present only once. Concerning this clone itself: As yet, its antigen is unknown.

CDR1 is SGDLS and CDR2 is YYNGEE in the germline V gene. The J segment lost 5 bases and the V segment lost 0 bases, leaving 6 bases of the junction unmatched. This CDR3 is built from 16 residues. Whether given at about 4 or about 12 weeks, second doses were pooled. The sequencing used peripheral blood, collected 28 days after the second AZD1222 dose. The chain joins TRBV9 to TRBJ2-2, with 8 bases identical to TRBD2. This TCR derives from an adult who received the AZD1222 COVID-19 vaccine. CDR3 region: CASSVAPAGATGELFF. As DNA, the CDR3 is TGTGCCAGCAGCGTAGCACCAGCGGGGGCGACCGGGGAGCTGTTTTTT.